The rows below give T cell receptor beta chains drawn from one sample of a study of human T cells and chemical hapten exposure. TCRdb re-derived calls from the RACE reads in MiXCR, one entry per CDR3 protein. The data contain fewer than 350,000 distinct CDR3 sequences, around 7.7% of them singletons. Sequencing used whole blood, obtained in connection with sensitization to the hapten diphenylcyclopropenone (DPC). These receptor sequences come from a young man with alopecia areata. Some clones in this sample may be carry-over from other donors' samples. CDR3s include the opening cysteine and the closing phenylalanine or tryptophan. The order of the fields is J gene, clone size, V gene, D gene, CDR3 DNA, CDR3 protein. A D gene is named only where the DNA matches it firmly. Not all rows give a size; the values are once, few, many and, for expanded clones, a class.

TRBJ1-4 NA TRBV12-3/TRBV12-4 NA TGTGCCAGCAGTGGGCTAGCTTGGGGCAGAGCAGATGAAAAACTGTTTTTT CASSGLAWGRADEKLFF
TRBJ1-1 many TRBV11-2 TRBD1 TGTGCCAGCAGACACAGGGGGATGAACACTGAAGCTTTCTTT CASRHRGMNTEAFF
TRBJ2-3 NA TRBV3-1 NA TGTGCCAGCAGCCAAGGCCCGAGGGATACGCAGTATTTT CASSQGPRDTQYF
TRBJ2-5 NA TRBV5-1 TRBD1 TGCGCCAGCAGGGAAGGGGGCCAGTACCAAGAGACCCAGTACTTC CASREGGQYQETQYF
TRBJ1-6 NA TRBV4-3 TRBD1 TGCGCCAGCAGCCAAGATCACGACAGGGTGTCACCCCTCCACTTT CASSQDHDRVSPLHF
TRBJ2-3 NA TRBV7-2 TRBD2 TGTGCCAGCAGCTTTCGAGCGGGGGACACAGATACGCAGTATTTT CASSFRAGDTDTQYF
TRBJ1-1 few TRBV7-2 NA TGTGCCAGCAGCCTCAGGCGGTATACTGGCGACACTGAAGCTTTCTTT CASSLRRYTGDTEAFF
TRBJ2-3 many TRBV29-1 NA TGCAGCGTTGAAGATCCCGGACGCCGAACAGATACGCAGTATTTT CSVEDPGRRTDTQYF
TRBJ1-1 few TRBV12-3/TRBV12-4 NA TGTGCCAGCAGTTTAGCTCAGAGAACCACTGAAGCTTTCTTT CASSLAQRTTEAFF
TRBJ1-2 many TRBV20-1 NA TGCAGTGCTAGGTACAGGACGAACCCCAACTATGGCTACACCTTC CSARYRTNPNYGYTF
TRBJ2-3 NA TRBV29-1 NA TGCAGCGTTGATACGACAGGCACAGATACGCAGTATTTT CSVDTTGTDTQYF
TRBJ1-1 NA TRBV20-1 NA TGCAGGCCACTAGTCCGGCAGAACACTGAAGCTTTCTTT CRPLVRQNTEAFF
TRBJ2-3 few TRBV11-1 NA TGTGCCAGCAGCGATCCAACCAAGGGGGGCGTCACAGATACGCAGTATTTT CASSDPTKGGVTDTQYF
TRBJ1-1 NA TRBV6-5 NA TGTGCCAGCAGCATGACAGACGACAGCGACACTGAAGCTTTCTTT CASSMTDDSDTEAFF
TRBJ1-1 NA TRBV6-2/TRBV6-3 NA TGTGCCAGCAGTTATGGGCGGTGGGAGAACACTGAAGCTTTCTTT CASSYGRWENTEAFF
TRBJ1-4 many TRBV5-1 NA TGCGCCAGCAGCGCGTCGGGGGAAAAACTGTTTTTT CASSASGEKLFF
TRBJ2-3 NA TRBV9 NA TGTGCCAGCAGCCCTAGGGTTTTAGGGTTCCAAGATACGCAGTATTTT CASSPRVLGFQDTQYF
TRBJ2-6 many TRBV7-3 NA TGTGCCAGCAGCCCACACACCTCTGGGGCCAACGTCCTGACTTTC CASSPHTSGANVLTF
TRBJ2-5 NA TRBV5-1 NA TGCGCCAGCAATGGGGCCCCAAATGGGGCCCAGTACTTC CASNGAPNGAQYF
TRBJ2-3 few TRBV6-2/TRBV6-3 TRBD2 TGTGCCAGTGCCGAAGTAGGACTAGCGGGGGCCAGCACAGATACGCAGTATTTT CASAEVGLAGASTDTQYF
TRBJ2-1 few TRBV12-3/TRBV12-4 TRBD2 TGTGCCAGCAGTCGGACTAGCGGGAGTATGAATGAGCAGTTCTTC CASSRTSGSMNEQFF
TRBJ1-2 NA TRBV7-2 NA TGTGCCAGCAGCAATTGGCCAGGGAACTATGGCTACACCTTC CASSNWPGNYGYTF
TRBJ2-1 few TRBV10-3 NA TGTGCCATCAGGGATACAGGGTTCTACAATGAGCAGTTCTTC CAIRDTGFYNEQFF
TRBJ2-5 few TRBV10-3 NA TGTGCCATCAGTGAGGAAGCGTTAGAGACCCAGTACTTC CAISEEALETQYF
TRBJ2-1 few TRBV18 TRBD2 TGTGCCAGCTCACCCCCCACTAGCGGGGGTTTCAATGAGCAGTTCTTC CASSPPTSGGFNEQFF
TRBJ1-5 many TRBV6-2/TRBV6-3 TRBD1 TGTGCCAGCAGCGAGGACAGGGAATGGCAGCCCCAGCATTTT CASSEDREWQPQHF
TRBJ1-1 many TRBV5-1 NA TGCGCCAGCAGCTTGGCCGGGAGGACGAACACTGAAGCTTTCTTT CASSLAGRTNTEAFF
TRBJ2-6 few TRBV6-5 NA TGTGCCAGCAGTTACGTTGAGGCTGGGGCCAACGTCCTGACTTTC CASSYVEAGANVLTF
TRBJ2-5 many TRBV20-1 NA TGCAGTGTACGTGTCCAAGAGACCCAGTACTTC CSVRVQETQYF
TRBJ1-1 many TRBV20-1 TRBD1 TGCAGTGCTAGGGGCACAGGGGAAACTGAAGCTTTCTTT CSARGTGETEAFF
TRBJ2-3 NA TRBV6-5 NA TGTGCCAGCAGTTACTCGATGACTCCAGGAAGAGATACGCAGTATTTT CASSYSMTPGRDTQYF
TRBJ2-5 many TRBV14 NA TGTGCCAGCAGCACAGGGGAGACCCAGTACTTC CASSTGETQYF
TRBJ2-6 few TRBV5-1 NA TGCGCCAGCAGCTTCGGGGTCAGGACTGGGGCCAACGTCCTGACTTTC CASSFGVRTGANVLTF
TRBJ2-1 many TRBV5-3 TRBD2 TGTGCCAGAACCTCGGCAAAGTTGCGGGGGTACAATGAGCAGTTCTTC CARTSAKLRGYNEQFF
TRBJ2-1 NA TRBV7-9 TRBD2 TGTGCCAGCATAATTAGCGGGTCCTACAATGAGCAGTTCTTC CASIISGSYNEQFF
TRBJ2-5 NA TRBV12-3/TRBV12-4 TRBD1 TGTGCCAGCAGCCTTAGACAGGGGTTCCGAGAGACCCAGTACTTC CASSLRQGFRETQYF